Below, one T cell receptor (beta chain) is given with its context. Other DNA sequences in the sample encode the same CDR3. The V gene's germline CDR1 is KGHSH and CDR2 LQKENI. Trimming stripped 2 bases from V and 1 base from J, with 8 bases between. The CDR3 is made up of 14 amino acids. Residents of about two dozen US areas, aged roughly 18 to 89 years, made up the participants. Self-reported history from a screening survey and questionnaire set each donor's cohort. The method was immunoSEQ multiplex PCR; TCRdb's version includes in-frame clones alone and lacks a portion of them. Seen here are 200,000 or so clones, roughly four fifths observed once, and the top ten hold 4.8%. The data originate from a study of blood T cell repertoires in COVID-19. Whole-study context: Acute and convalescent COVID-19 samples came from the United States, Italy and Spain.

The chain links TRBV18 to TRBJ2-5; a possible D gene is TRBD1 (5 bases). Input material: PBMCs or T cells enriched from blood (not recorded which). This TCR was sampled from a woman between 50 and 59 years old who had been exposed to COVID-19. This CDR3 is CASSPKDIQETQYF. The CDR3 DNA is TGTGCCAGCTCACCAAAGGACATCCAAGAGACCCAGTACTTC.